Each of the 19 T cell receptor beta chains below was sequenced from the same sample in a study of blood T cells in healthy people across ages. It was with a sample-barcoded 5' primer and a J-beta primer mix that a second PCR of roughly 6 to 12 cycles was run. Each CDR3 protein gets one entry after TCRdb re-called the 5' RACE reads with MiXCR. The repertoire holds over a million distinct CDR3 sequences, with 45% as singletons. Material for sequencing was blood. The source is a woman aged 55-70 years in good health.

This clonotype was detected once. This sequence joins TRBV30 and TRBJ1-2; D is uncertain. CDR3 length: 14 residues. The V end was cut by 4 bases, the J end by 4 bases, with 16 bases between. Per the germline V gene, CDR1 is GTSNPN and CDR2 is SVGIG (reference sequence). The CDR3 loop is CAWKPWATGYGYTF. CDR3 DNA: TGTGCCTGGAAACCCTGGGCCACCGGCTATGGCTACACCTTC. Complete variable domain (other parts from reference TRBV30 and TRBJ1-2): SQTIHQWPATLVQPVGSPLSLECTVEGTSNPNLYWYRQAAGRGLQLLFYSVGIGQISSEVPQNLSASRPQDRQFILSSKKLLLSDSGFYLCAWKPWATGYGYTFGSGTRLTVV.

The chain combines TRBV7-8 with TRBJ2-1; TRBD2 aligns across 8 bases. In germline, CDR1 is SGHVS, CDR2 FQNEAQ. The V gene end was trimmed by 3 bases and the J gene end by 8 bases; junction bases not matched to a gene: 12. The CDR3 is 16 residues long. The DNA for the CDR3 is TGTGCCAGCAGCTTGTCCAGGCCTAGCGGGTACCATGAGCAGTTCTTC. Translation gives CASSLSRPSGYHEQFF.

V and J are TRBV2 and TRBJ2-5; 8 nucleotides match TRBD1. The germline gives CDR1 SNHLY, CDR2 FYNNEI. V lost 7 bases, J lost 2 bases, and 3 bases stayed unmatched. The CDR3 is 13 residues long. CDR3 loop: CASNGQGQETQYF. Written as DNA, the CDR3 is TGTGCCAGCAATGGACAGGGACAAGAGACCCAGTACTTC.

In this sample, this clonotype turned up a few times. This chain joins TRBV7-9 and TRBJ2-2; D tentatively reads TRBD1 or TRBD2 (5 bases each). The germline CDR1 and CDR2 sequences are SEHNR and FQNEAQ (reference sequence). V gave up 4 bases and J gave up 2 bases, with 14 bases separating them. This CDR3 contains 16 residues. The CDR3 DNA reads TGTGCCAGCAGCTCATTCAGGGACCGAAACACCGGGGAGCTGTTTTTT. Amino acids: CASSSFRDRNTGELFF.

V usage is TRBV5-1 and J usage is TRBJ2-7; D is possibly TRBD1 or TRBD2 (5 bases each). CDR3 length: 14 amino acids. Germline-derived CDR1 and CDR2 are SGHRS and YFSETQ. Trimming removed 4 bases from V and 6 bases from J, with 17 bases in between. The chain's CDR3 is CASSLHTGEGEQYF. Here the CDR3 DNA reads TGCGCCAGCAGCCTACACACAGGTGAGGGCGAGCAGTACTTC.

Only a few counts were recorded for this clonotype. This chain uses TRBV29-1 with TRBJ2-7, with a possible D match to TRBD1 (6 bases). From germline, CDR1 is SQVTM and CDR2 ANQGSEA. The CDR3 totals 12 residues. V lost 2 bases to trimming and J lost 4 bases, with 9 bases between them. CDR3 sequence (DNA): TGCAGCGTTGAACGGCAGGGGTACGAGCAGTACTTC. This gives the protein CSVERQGYEQYF.

A few counts support this clonotype. V usage is TRBV20-1 and J usage is TRBJ1-2, with D perhaps matching TRBD1 (5 bases). V was trimmed by 5 bases and J by 8 bases, leaving 21 bases between them. The CDR3 sequence is 14 residues long. Germline CDR1 DFQATT, CDR2 SNEGSKA (reference sequence). The CDR3 nucleotides read TGCAGTGCTGCCGACAGCCCGGGATTGAACGGCTACACCTTC. Amino acids: CSAADSPGLNGYTF.

This chain uses TRBV9 with TRBJ2-5; no clear D gene. The CDR3 contains 13 residues. V was clipped by 3 bases and J by 11 bases, with 17 bases between them. CDR1 is SGDLS and CDR2 is YYNGEE in the germline V gene. The CDR3 coding sequence is TGTGCCAGCAGCGACCCCTTAGTTCCTGAGCAGTACTTC. As protein: CASSDPLVPEQYF. The variable domain in full, completed from reference TRBV9 and TRBJ2-5, reads DSGVTQTPKHLITATGQRVTLRCSPRSGDLSVYWYQQSLDQGLQFLIQYYNGEERAKGNILERFSAQQFPDLHSELNLSSLELGDSALYFCASSDPLVPEQYFGPGTRLLVL.

This clonotype was detected only a few times. The V gene is TRBV20-1, the J gene TRBJ2-5, with D uncertain. V was clipped by 4 bases and J by 5 bases, with 14 bases between them. Looked up from germline, CDR1 is DFQATT and CDR2 is SNEGSKA (reference sequence). The CDR3 extends over 13 amino acids. CDR3 DNA sequence: TGCAGTGCTATGACTCGGGTGGTGGAGACCCAGTACTTC. This gives the protein CSAMTRVVETQYF.

This clonotype was picked up a small number of times. The chain links TRBV24-1 to TRBJ2-7; D assignment may be TRBD1 or TRBD2 (5 bases each). Gene TRBJ2-5 matches the end of the DNA better, so the J call may be wrong. CDR1 and CDR2 (germline): KGHDR, SFDVKD. This CDR3 comprises 13 residues. This CDR3 is CATSPARDATQYF. The CDR3 coding sequence is TGTGCCACCTCCCCGGCCAGGGACGCGACCCAGTACTTC.

The CDR3 loop is CASSFRLESNEQFF. As DNA, the CDR3 is TGTGCCAGCAGCTTTCGATTAGAGTCCAATGAGCAGTTCTTC. The V gene is TRBV11-3, the J gene TRBJ2-1; D is uncertain. Looked up from germline, CDR1 is SGHNT and CDR2 is YENEEA. Trimming cost V 3 bases and J 6 bases, with 12 bases left between them. The CDR3 covers 14 residues.

J is TRBJ2-3 and V is TRBV20-1; TRBD2 matches at 9 bases. Germline V gene data show CDR1 as DFQATT and CDR2 as SNEGSKA (reference sequence). The V and J ends lost 8 bases and 5 bases, in that order; junction bases with no gene match: 11. The CDR3 totals 14 residues. CDR3 region: CSLYWREGRDTQYF. The CDR3 coding sequence is TGCAGTCTTTATTGGCGGGAGGGCCGAGATACGCAGTATTTT.

The chain carries TRBV18 and TRBJ2-7; D is perhaps TRBD1 or TRBD2 (5 bases each). V lost 5 bases and J lost 7, with 18 bases in between. The germline V gene encodes CDR1 KGHSH and CDR2 LQKENI. The CDR3 spans 14 residues. The CDR3 nucleotides are TGTGCCAGCTCAGCGGAGCGAACCGGGACGGAGCAGTACTTC. Its protein product is CASSAERTGTEQYF.

This clonotype was seen a few times. V and J are TRBV5-1 and TRBJ2-1, with 7 positions matching TRBD1. Germline V gene data show CDR1 as SGHRS and CDR2 as YFSETQ. The V gene end was trimmed by 4 bases and the J gene end by 6 bases; junction bases not matched to a gene: 4. There are 13 residues in the CDR3. CDR3 sequence: CASSDRDGNEQFF. The CDR3 DNA is TGCGCCAGCAGCGACAGGGATGGCAATGAGCAGTTCTTC.

This sequence joins TRBV10-2 and TRBJ1-5; D may be TRBD1 (6 bases). CDR1 is WSHSY and CDR2 is SAAADI in the germline V gene. This CDR3 is built from 16 residues. V lost 3 bases and J lost 4, with 16 bases in between. CDR3 sequence (DNA): TGCGCCAGCAGTGATTTCTCCGGGGGGGCAAATCAGCCCCAGCATTTT. Its translation is CASSDFSGGANQPQHF.

The chain recombines TRBV6-6 with TRBJ1-1; D gene unclear. The germline V gene encodes CDR1 MNHNY and CDR2 SVGAGI (reference sequence). Trimming pared 6 bases from V and 1 base from J, leaving 12 bases between. This CDR3 comprises 14 residues. CDR3 DNA sequence: TGTGCCAGCAGCCTCCAGGCGCCGAACACTGAAGCTTTCTTT. Translation gives CASSLQAPNTEAFF.

The V gene is TRBV7-4, the J gene TRBJ2-6, with no clear D. Germline-derived CDR1 and CDR2 are SGHVT and SQSDAQ. V gave up 5 bases and J gave up 0 bases, with 11 bases separating them. The CDR3 has 16 residues. In DNA form, the CDR3 reads TGTGCCAGCAGCGACCCGGGCTTCTCTGGGGCCAACGTCCTGACTTTC. Residues: CASSDPGFSGANVLTF.

The chain couples TRBV28 to TRBJ2-3; D call uncertain. Trimming took 4 bases from V and 0 from J, leaving 11 bases between them. The CDR3 is made up of 15 amino acids. Germline V gene data show CDR1 as MDHEN and CDR2 as SYDVKM. The CDR3 DNA is TGTGCCAGCAGTTCAGCAGAGACAAGCACAGATACGCAGTATTTT. Amino acids: CASSSAETSTDTQYF. The full variable domain, with the rest looked up from reference TRBV28 and TRBJ2-3, is DVKVTQSSRYLVKRTGEKVFLECVQDMDHENMFWYRQDPGLGLRLIYFSYDVKMKEKGDIPEGYSVSREKKERFSLILESASTNQTSMYLCASSSAETSTDTQYFGPGTRLTVL.

This clonotype was recorded a few times. The chain couples TRBV11-3 to TRBJ2-1, with D unresolved. V was trimmed by 1 base and J by 6 bases, leaving 13 bases between them. The CDR3 consists of 15 residues. Germline values: CDR1 SGHNT, CDR2 YENEEA. The CDR3 is CASSLGPTLFNEQFF. CDR3 nucleotide sequence: TGTGCCAGCAGCTTAGGCCCTACGCTATTCAATGAGCAGTTCTTC. The full variable domain, completed using reference TRBV11-3 and TRBJ2-1, is EAGVVQSPRYKIIEKKQPVAFWCNPISGHNTLYWYLQNLGQGPELLIRYENEEAVDDSQLPKDRFSAERLKGVDSTLKIQPAELGDSAVYLCASSLGPTLFNEQFFGPGTRLTVL.